The present entry profiles one T cell receptor beta chain with its context. In the original analysis: By means of reference gene primer amplification, nucleated cell counts were estimated. The repertoire was sequenced with immunoSEQ multiplex PCR; TCRdb's copy has only in-frame clones and lacks some. The DNA gave D and trimming, while V, J and clone size come from that table. The table lists about 270,000 clones, approximately 90% of them singletons. This sample is part of a study of blood T cell repertoires in COVID-19. About the research overall: Specimens from acute and convalescent COVID-19 originated in the United States, Italy and Spain.

Participants came from about 24 US areas, aged about 18 to 100 years. Participant-reported clinical history was the basis for cohort assignment. CDR1 and CDR2 from the germline V gene are MNHEY and SMNVEV (reference sequence). The CDR3 consists of 16 residues. The trim removed 7 bases at V and 1 base at J, leaving 8 bases unmatched. The receptor was isolated from a woman in her thirties or forties with acute COVID-19. The material sequenced was PBMCs or T cells enriched from blood (not recorded which). The genes are TRBV27 and TRBJ1-4; 8 nucleotides agree with TRBD1. The CDR3 spells CASNRWTGRTNEKLFF. CDR3 nucleotides: TGTGCCAGCAACCGGTGGACAGGGCGAACTAATGAAAAACTGTTTTTT.